The clone carrying this TCR beta chain was found a few times. Its antigen is unknown. Trimming removed 1 base at V and 6 bases at J, with 12 bases between. The CDR3 loop spans 13 amino acids. CDR1 DFQATT and CDR2 SNEGSKA come from the germline V gene (reference sequence). The data were obtained in a study of blood T cells in healthy people across ages. Study-level results: Strongly correlated with naive T cell percentage was TCR beta diversity.

The authors ran a second PCR of about 6 to 11 cycles using a sample-barcoded 5' primer and a J-beta primer mix. Every cDNA molecule bore a tag from a template-switch adaptor containing 12 random nucleotides. TCRdb recomputed calls from the 5' RACE reads with MiXCR, one row per CDR3 protein. Here the sample spans about 290,000 distinct CDR3 sequences, around 29% being singletons. This TCR derives from a woman aged 70-85 years in good health. The chain carries TRBV20-1 and TRBJ1-2; D not resolved. The specimen sequenced was blood. CDR3 region: CSARGAFYNGYTF. The CDR3 coding sequence is TGCAGTGCTAGAGGAGCTTTCTATAATGGCTACACCTTC.